These 31 T cell receptor beta chains were all obtained from the same sample, sequenced in a study of cytomegalovirus exposure and HLA in healthy donors. Primers: 60 Vbeta forward and 13 Jbeta reverse. Sequenced by immunoSEQ multiplex PCR; TCRdb stores in-frame clones only, minus some. This table has around 120,000 clones, about 71% appearing once. Sequencing used PBMCs. The receptors come from a woman aged 60-70 years in good health and CMV-seropositive.

This clone has more than one count but fewer than ten. The chain recombines TRBV7-2 with TRBJ2-7, with D perhaps TRBD1 (6 bases). The germline gives CDR1 SGHTA, CDR2 FQGNSA. This CDR3 spans 12 amino acids. V shed 5 bases and J shed 5 bases, with 10 bases lying between them. The chain's CDR3 is CASSPGAHEQYF. CDR3 DNA sequence: TGTGCCAGCAGCCCAGGGGCACACGAGCAGTACTTC.

The rearrangement links TRBV5-1 to TRBJ1-1, with 8 bases that match TRBD1. Per the germline V gene, CDR1 is SGHRS and CDR2 is YFSETQ. The J segment lost 4 bases and the V segment lost 1 base, leaving 6 bases of the junction unmatched. This CDR3 has 15 residues. CDR3 nucleotides: TGCGCCAGCAGCTTGAACAGGGGGTCGGGCACTGAAGCTTTCTTT. Translation: CASSLNRGSGTEAFF.

Remarks on this clone: One junction end does not reproduce the germline sequence, and a read error may be involved. Other DNA variants within this sample encode the same CDR3. The chain is built from TRBV7-6 and TRBJ2-7; TRBD2 might be the D (5 bases). Germline assignment: CDR1 SGHVS and CDR2 FNYEAQ. The CDR3 consists of 15 residues. CDR3 sequence: CASSPIPGSSYEQYF. CDR3 DNA sequence: TGTGCTAGCAGCCCAATCCCGGGGAGCTCTTACGAGCAGTACTTC.

V gene TRBV7-2 combines with J gene TRBJ2-3, with no clear D. Germline V gene lookup returns CDR1 SGHTA and CDR2 FQGNSA. The CDR3 is 12 residues long. Trimming shortened V by 5 bases and J by 8 bases, and 11 bases separated the two germline ends. CDR3 loop: CASSQYTGTQYF. The CDR3 bases are TGTGCCAGCAGCCAGTACACGGGTACGCAGTATTTT.

The rearrangement links TRBV6-5 to TRBJ2-7; possible D gene TRBD2, 7 bases. The germline gives CDR1 MNHEY, CDR2 SVGAGI. The CDR3 extends over 14 amino acids. Trimming left V 7 bases short and J 3 bases short, with 16 bases between. The CDR3 sequence is CASTKGGGSYEQYF. The CDR3 region has the DNA TGTGCCAGCACCAAGGGGGGGGGTAGCTACGAGCAGTACTTC.

This clone turned up a few times. The chain couples TRBV7-3 to TRBJ2-1; the match to TRBD2 covers 12 bases. Germline CDR1 and CDR2: SGHTA and FQGTGA. J gave up 7 bases and V 7 bases, and 11 bases lay outside the gene matches. The CDR3 is 16 amino acids. CDR3 loop: CASNARLAGVGNEQFF. In DNA, the CDR3 is TGTGCCAGCAACGCGAGACTAGCGGGGGTAGGAAATGAGCAGTTCTTC.

The chain is built from TRBV4-1 and TRBJ1-5; 8 bases fit TRBD1. Trimming cost V 0 bases and J 3 bases; bases outside gene matches: 7. Per the germline V gene, CDR1 is MGHRA and CDR2 is YSYEKL. The CDR3 is made up of 17 amino acids. The CDR3 loop is CASSQDRDRLHNQPQHF. CDR3 DNA: TGCGCCAGCAGCCAAGATAGGGACAGGCTACACAATCAGCCCCAGCATTTT.

This clone was detected only a few times. The chain employs TRBV11-2 and TRBJ1-2; no definite D call. The CDR3 consists of 14 residues. Trimming took 5 bases from V and 8 from J, leaving 18 bases between them. Germline assignment: CDR1 SGHAT and CDR2 FQNNGV. CDR3 in DNA: TGTGCCAGCAGCCCCCGCCAAGGGAGGGTAGGCTACACCTTC. Protein product: CASSPRQGRVGYTF.

This chain uses TRBV10-1 with TRBJ2-3; 7 bases agree with TRBD1. The CDR3 is 15 amino acids. Looked up from germline, CDR1 is WNHNN and CDR2 is SYGVQD (reference sequence). J gave up 2 bases and V 2 bases, and 4 bases lay outside the gene matches. The CDR3 here is CASSEPGGLTDTQYF. CDR3 sequence (DNA): TGCGCCAGCAGTGAGCCAGGGGGTCTCACAGATACGCAGTATTTT.

Notes on this clone: An end of the junction differs from the germline gene, which may be a read error. Here the CDR3 reads CTSSIGGQGSEQYF. The CDR3, as DNA: TGTACCAGTAGTATAGGGGGACAGGGGAGCGAGCAGTACTTC. V and J are TRBV19 and TRBJ2-7, with 10 nucleotides matching TRBD1. Germline CDR1 LNHDA, CDR2 SQIVND (reference sequence). The CDR3 consists of 14 residues. The variable domain in full, with the rest retrieved from reference TRBV19 and TRBJ2-7, is DGGITQSPKYLFRKEGQNVTLSCEQNLNHDAMYWYRQDPGQGLRLIYYSQIVNDFQKGDIAEGYSVSREKKESFPLTVTSAQKNPTAFYLCTSSIGGQGSEQYFGPGTRLTVT.

CDR3 bases: TGTGCCAGTAGTACGTATCCGGGGGGTCCCTCCTACGAGCAGTACTTC. Protein product: CASSTYPGGPSYEQYF. The gene calls are TRBV19 and TRBJ2-7, with TRBD2 identical over 7 bases. The CDR3 totals 16 residues. V lost 4 bases, J lost 0 bases, and 9 bases stayed unmatched. Germline assignment: CDR1 LNHDA and CDR2 SQIVND (reference sequence).

V gene TRBV10-1 combines with J gene TRBJ2-5; 10 bases align to TRBD2. The germline gives CDR1 WNHNN, CDR2 SYGVQD (reference sequence). The ends lost 6 bases at V and 5 bases at J; junction bases unmatched: 9. There are 15 residues in the CDR3. The CDR3 DNA sequence: TGCGCCAGCAGCCCCGGGACTAGCGAGATCGAGACCCAGTACTTC. Residues: CASSPGTSEIETQYF.

The chain joins TRBV7-2 to TRBJ2-1; TRBD2 matches at 7 bases. Germline values: CDR1 SGHTA, CDR2 FQGNSA. Trimming cost V 5 bases and J 0 bases; bases outside gene matches: 4. This CDR3 region has 15 residues. CDR3 sequence reads: CASSLWGGSYNEQFF. The CDR3 DNA follows: TGTGCCAGCAGCCTTTGGGGGGGCTCCTACAATGAGCAGTTCTTC.

The rearrangement links TRBV15 to TRBJ1-4; unclear D gene. The V end lost 2 bases, the J end lost 3 bases, and 7 bases lay between the germline ends. The CDR3 is 14 amino acids. Germline V lookup: CDR1 LNHNV, CDR2 YYDKDF (reference sequence). For the CDR3, the DNA is TGTGCCACCAGCAGACCAGGATCTAATGAAAAACTGTTTTTT. The encoded protein is CATSRPGSNEKLFF.

The rearrangement uses TRBV7-8 and TRBJ1-5; 7 positions agree with TRBD1. Trimming took 4 bases from V and 7 from J; bases not matched to a gene: 10. This CDR3 is 15 amino acids long. CDR1 SGHVS and CDR2 FQNEAQ come from the germline V gene. CDR3 residues: CASSSLDRVGQPQHF. The CDR3 DNA follows: TGTGCCAGCAGCTCCCTCGACAGGGTCGGGCAGCCCCAGCATTTT.

Remarks on this clone: The junction differs from germline at one of its ends, possibly a read error. The V call is TRBV6-1, the J call TRBJ1-1; tentative D call: TRBD1 (6 bases). The CDR3 runs to 15 residues. CDR1 and CDR2 (germline): MNHNS, SASEGT. CDR3 DNA: TGTGCCAGCCGTGAGTTGGGGGCAGTGAACACTGAAGCTTTCTTT. Its translation is CASRELGAVNTEAFF.

V gene TRBV5-1 combines with J gene TRBJ2-5; 7 bases fit TRBD1. The J call is uncertain, as TRBJ2-7 better fits the DNA end. Germline lookup yields CDR1 SGHRS and CDR2 YFSETQ. The CDR3 is 14 residues long. The CDR3: CASSLTGQTYEQYF. CDR3 nucleotide sequence: TGCGCCAGCAGCTTGACGGGACAGACCTACGAGCAGTACTTC.

There are a few counts of this clone. This chain uses TRBV5-4 with TRBJ2-3, with a tentative D call TRBD1 (6 bases). There are 15 residues in the CDR3. The V end lost 2 bases, the J end lost 6 bases, and 16 bases lay between the germline ends. CDR1 SGHNT and CDR2 YYREEE come from the germline V gene (reference sequence). The CDR3 sequence: CASSLSGETGDTQYF. The CDR3 DNA follows: TGTGCCAGCAGCTTAAGTGGGGAAACAGGGGATACGCAGTATTTT.

The sample holds a few counts of this clone. The V and J genes are TRBV5-4 and TRBJ2-7, with 8 bases aligning to TRBD2. V was pared by 5 bases and J by 5 bases, with 6 bases of the junction left unmatched. The length of the CDR3 is 13 residues. Germline V gene sequence: CDR1 SGHNT, CDR2 YYREEE (reference sequence). In DNA, the CDR3 is TGTGCCAGCAGATTTGGACTAGCTGACGAGCAGTACTTC. It encodes CASRFGLADEQYF.

This clone turned up a few times. The V call is TRBV6-5, the J call TRBJ1-1; D is uncertain. This CDR3 has 13 amino acids. Germline V gene sequence: CDR1 MNHEY, CDR2 SVGAGI. V was clipped by 6 bases and J by 4 bases, with 12 bases between them. The chain's CDR3 is CASRPGRFTEAFF. The CDR3 DNA follows: TGTGCCAGCAGGCCAGGCCGTTTCACTGAAGCTTTCTTT.

The rearrangement uses TRBV2 and TRBJ2-1, with TRBD1 identical over 9 bases. The junction had 12 bases not matched to a gene; V was cut back by 6 bases and J by 6 bases. The CDR3 contains 16 residues. The V gene's germline CDR1 is SNHLY and CDR2 FYNNEI. The CDR3 reads CASRFAGTGRVNEQFF. The DNA of the CDR3 is TGTGCCAGCAGATTCGCCGGGACAGGGAGGGTCAATGAGCAGTTCTTC.

The chain uses TRBV5-1 and TRBJ2-3; a weak D match, TRBD2 (5 bases). Germline CDR1 and CDR2: SGHRS and YFSETQ. The CDR3 contains 12 residues. V was shortened by 4 bases and J by 4 bases, with 7 bases between the two germline ends. In DNA, the CDR3 is TGCGCCAGCAGCCGGGAAGCAGATACGCAGTATTTT. This gives the protein CASSREADTQYF. Together with reference TRBV5-1 and TRBJ2-3, the CDR3 gives the full variable domain: KAGVTQTPRYLIKTRGQQVTLSCSPISGHRSVSWYQQTPGQGLQFLFEYFSETQRNKGNFPGRFSGRQFSNSRSEMNVSTLELGDSALYLCASSREADTQYFGPGTRLTVL.

The rearrangement joins TRBV2 to TRBJ1-2; D remains ambiguous. CDR3 size: 15 residues. Trimming shortened V by 3 bases and J by 5 bases, and 16 bases separated the two germline ends. Germline V gives CDR1 SNHLY, CDR2 FYNNEI. This CDR3 is CASSEQPGNLYGYTF. The DNA of the CDR3 is TGTGCCAGCAGTGAGCAACCCGGGAACCTTTATGGCTACACCTTC.

With respect to this clone: The same CDR3 can be traced to other DNA sequences in this sample. The rearrangement links TRBV18 to TRBJ2-5, with 7 positions matching TRBD1. V was clipped by 3 bases and J by 2 bases; unmatched bases: 0. CDR3 length: 13 residues. Germline loops: CDR1 KGHSH, CDR2 LQKENI. The CDR3 region has the DNA TGTGCCAGCTCACCGGGACAGCAAGAGACCCAGTACTTC. It codes for CASSPGQQETQYF.

The CDR3 coding sequence is TGTGCCAGCAGTTACTCGGGAGTCCTCCCTAACGAGCAGTACTTC. The encoded protein is CASSYSGVLPNEQYF. The chain couples TRBV6-5 to TRBJ2-7; perhaps TRBD2 as D (5 bases). In germline, CDR1 is MNHEY, CDR2 SVGAGI. Trimming took off 0 bases at V and 5 bases at J, with 14 bases between the two ends. CDR3 size: 15 residues.

This clone occurred once. The V and J genes are TRBV5-1 and TRBJ1-5; the D is unclear. The V end lost 2 bases, the J end lost 6 bases, and 9 bases lay between the germline ends. CDR3 length: 13 residues. Germline V CDR1 and CDR2: SGHRS, YFSETQ. CDR3 in DNA: TGCGCCAGCAGCTTATCAGGTGGTCAGCCCCAGCATTTT. Translation gives CASSLSGGQPQHF.

This clone was detected once. V is TRBV6-5 and J is TRBJ2-7, with D perhaps matching TRBD2 (6 bases). The CDR3 totals 15 residues. CDR1 MNHEY and CDR2 SVGAGI come from the germline V gene. Trimming removed 5 bases from V and 3 bases from J, with 17 bases in between. The DNA for the CDR3 is TGTGCCAGCAGTCAACCGGGGGAAAGCAACTACGAGCAGTACTTC. This encodes CASSQPGESNYEQYF.

The chain is built from TRBV7-5 and TRBJ1-1; TRBD1 is the table's D call and was not checked against the DNA. TRBV7-5 is an annotated pseudogene. The CDR3 has 12 amino acids. This CDR3 reads CARQQQGAEAFF. Here the CDR3 DNA reads TGTGCCAGACAACAACAGGGTGCTGAAGCTTTCTTT.

The gene calls are TRBV6-5 and TRBJ2-7, with TRBD1 matching over 10 bases. This CDR3 is built from 15 residues. Germline CDR1 reads MNHEY; CDR2 reads SVGAGI. V dropped 0 bases and J dropped 3; count of bases not matched to a gene: 2. CDR3 in DNA: TGTGCCAGCAGTTACTCAGACAGGGGGCACTACGAGCAGTACTTC. Translation gives CASSYSDRGHYEQYF.

A few counts support this clone. J is TRBJ1-1 and V is TRBV6-1; D is uncertain. The CDR3 contains 14 residues. The ends were cut back, 5 bases at V and 3 bases at J, with 13 bases in the middle. Germline values: CDR1 MNHNS, CDR2 SASEGT. The CDR3 loop is CASSTTAGYTEAFF. CDR3 coding DNA: TGTGCCAGCAGTACTACCGCGGGCTACACTGAAGCTTTCTTT.

This clone was observed a handful of times. This sequence joins TRBV2 and TRBJ2-3; no reliable D call. Germline lookup yields CDR1 SNHLY and CDR2 FYNNEI. The CDR3 has 12 residues. Deletions cut 3 bases from V and 2 bases from J, with 3 bases between. This CDR3 is CASSDLTDTQYF. As DNA, the CDR3 is TGTGCCAGCAGTGACCTCACAGATACGCAGTATTTT.